The present TCR beta chain was sequenced within a study of vaccination effects on CD4 cells after COVID-19. Study results and caveats: Healthy vaccine recipients' vaccine-induced clones were almost all SARS-CoV-2 mono-reactive. Pronounced clonal contraction occurred in clones induced by infection and by vaccine late after vaccination.

Viral peptide pool expansion of antigen-specific CD4+ T cells preceded sequencing in the ViraFEST assay. Cells that had been cultured for ten to eleven days were the source of isolated CD4+ T cells. Each vaccine recipient was nucleocapsid antibody negative and had no prior SARS-CoV-2 infection. Every well got some 1.8 million PBMC, which were grown with about 10 IU/ml IL-2 and roughly 10 ug/ml peptides. Days 3 and 7 saw half the medium replaced with IL-2 medium. CDR1 SGDLS and CDR2 YYNGEE come from the germline V gene. This CDR3 region has 16 residues. Trimming cost V 0 bases and J 2 bases, with 9 bases left between them. As for this clone: What it binds is not known.

TCRdb keeps only in-frame clones here, not all; method: immunoSEQ multiplex PCR. The sample contains 40,000 to 45,000 clones, roughly 79% of which appear only once. The receptor's source is a human donor who received a COVID-19 vaccine. The V and J genes are TRBV9 and TRBJ2-6, with D perhaps given as TRBD1 or TRBD2 (6 bases each). The source was CD4+ T cells from PBMCs cultured with SARS-CoV-2 spike peptides, collected before COVID-19 vaccination. The CDR3 loop reads CASSVAGATGANVLTF. CDR3 nucleotide sequence: TGTGCCAGCAGCGTAGCGGGGGCTACTGGGGCCAACGTCCTGACTTTC.